Shown below are 16 T cell receptor beta chains from a single sample sequenced in a study of T-cell reconstitution after alpha-beta-depleted transplantation in children. The library targeted TCRbeta and was prepared with unique molecular identifiers. TCRdb reprocessed the PCR reads with MiXCR, giving one entry per CDR3 protein. The sample consists of over 150,000 distinct CDR3 sequences, roughly 6.3% of them appearing once. This material consisted of PBMCs, taken before TCRalphabeta/CD19-depleted stem cell transplant. All receptors derive from a girl under three years old with combined immunodeficiency, due to receive a stem cell transplant.

There are many counts of this clonotype. This rearrangement joins TRBV7-9 to TRBJ2-3; 10 bases match TRBD2. The CDR3 has 14 residues. Losses at the gene ends were 6 bases for V and 4 bases for J; bases not matched to a gene: 4. Germline V gene lookup returns CDR1 SEHNR and CDR2 FQNEAQ (reference sequence). The CDR3 DNA reads as TGTGCCAGCAGTGATCTAGCGGGAGCAGATACGCAGTATTTT. Protein sequence: CASSDLAGADTQYF.

The genes are TRBV3-1 and TRBJ2-3; D call uncertain. The CDR3 sequence is 15 residues long. Trimming cost V 0 bases and J 4 bases, with 11 bases left between them. CDR1 is LGHDT, CDR2 YNNKEL, per germline (reference sequence). The CDR3 loop is CASSQDRGEADTQYF. For the CDR3, the DNA is TGTGCCAGCAGCCAAGATAGAGGTGAAGCAGATACGCAGTATTTT.

This clonotype has a count of ten or more. V is TRBV29-1 and J is TRBJ1-5, with TRBD1 matching over 8 bases. V shed 5 bases, J shed 7 bases, and the junction held 7 bases outside the gene matches. Germline values: CDR1 SQVTM, CDR2 ANQGSEA. This CDR3 region has 13 residues. For the CDR3, the DNA is TGCAGCGTTACATGGACAGGGAAACAGCCCCAGCATTTT. It codes for CSVTWTGKQPQHF.

This chain connects TRBV6-2 or TRBV6-3 to TRBJ1-6; D gene unclear. The V gene lost 2 bases and the J gene lost 10 bases, with 3 bases spanning the gap. This CDR3 region has 11 residues. Germline V gene lookup returns CDR1 MNHEY and CDR2 SVGEGT. The CDR3 region has the DNA TGTGCCAGCAGTTACGGATCACCCCTCCACTTT. Protein sequence: CASSYGSPLHF.

There are a few counts of this clonotype. The chain combines TRBV7-9 with TRBJ2-2, with 15 bases aligning to TRBD2. This CDR3 is 16 amino acids long. The ends lost 4 bases at V and 6 bases at J; junction bases unmatched: 3. Germline V gene data show CDR1 as SEHNR and CDR2 as FQNEAQ (reference sequence). CDR3 sequence: CASSWTSGRGAGELFF. The CDR3 coding sequence is TGTGCCAGCAGCTGGACTAGCGGGAGGGGTGCCGGGGAGCTGTTTTTT.

The chain combines TRBV7-2 with TRBJ1-2; D gene ambiguous. The germline V gene has CDR1 SGHTA and CDR2 FQGNSA. CDR3 length equals 13 residues. V gave up 0 bases and J gave up 5 bases, with 7 bases separating them. CDR3 sequence (DNA): TGTGCCAGCAGCTTAGCGACCGAGTATGGCTACACCTTC. This translates into CASSLATEYGYTF.

This clonotype was seen many times. V is TRBV5-1 and J is TRBJ2-7; D might be TRBD2 (6 bases). The ends were cut back, 1 base at V and 5 bases at J, with 13 bases in the middle. Germline V gives CDR1 SGHRS, CDR2 YFSETQ. The length of the CDR3 is 14 residues. The CDR3 loop is CASSLPGSTHEQYF. The CDR3 nucleotides are TGCGCCAGCAGCTTGCCCGGGAGTACCCACGAGCAGTACTTC.

The sample holds a few counts of this clonotype. The chain uses TRBV27 and TRBJ2-7, with 11 bases that match TRBD2. This CDR3 has 16 amino acids. The J segment lost 3 bases and the V segment lost 7 bases, leaving 11 bases of the junction unmatched. Germline V CDR1 and CDR2: MNHEY, SMNVEV (reference sequence). CDR3: CASTGQGGLAGYEQYF. The CDR3 bases are TGTGCCAGCACAGGACAGGGTGGACTAGCGGGCTACGAGCAGTACTTC.

Many counts were recorded for this clonotype. The gene calls are TRBV11-2 and TRBJ2-7, with D possibly matching TRBD2 (7 bases). Germline V gene lookup returns CDR1 SGHAT and CDR2 FQNNGV. Trimming took 1 base from V and 4 from J, leaving 14 bases between them. CDR3 size: 15 residues. CDR3 residues: CASSLVAGEGYEQYF. CDR3 DNA: TGTGCCAGCAGCTTAGTTGCAGGGGAGGGTTACGAGCAGTACTTC. Looking up the rest from reference TRBV11-2 and TRBJ2-7 gives the full variable domain: EAGVAQSPRYKIIEKRQSVAFWCNPISGHATLYWYQQILGQGPKLLIQFQNNGVVDDSQLPKDRFSAERLKGVDSTLKIQPAKLEDSAVYLCASSLVAGEGYEQYFGPGTRLTVT.

This clonotype has at least ten counts. The chain has TRBV29-1 and TRBJ2-1; 11 bases fit TRBD2. With 3 bases clipped from V and 7 bases from J, the junction kept 5 bases outside the gene matches. Germline loops: CDR1 SQVTM, CDR2 ANQGSEA. CDR3 length: 14 amino acids. The CDR3 protein is CSVDSGRGLNEQFF. DNA of the CDR3: TGCAGCGTTGATAGCGGGAGGGGTTTAAATGAGCAGTTCTTC.

This clonotype was seen more than once but under ten times. The chain joins TRBV29-1 to TRBJ1-2; no clear D. CDR3 length: 15 residues. Germline V CDR1 and CDR2: SQVTM, ANQGSEA. The V gene lost 5 bases and the J gene lost 0 bases, with 16 bases spanning the gap. Here the CDR3 reads CSVRSEQTANYGYTF. The DNA for the CDR3 is TGCAGCGTTAGGTCCGAGCAGACCGCTAACTATGGCTACACCTTC. Combining the CDR3 with reference TRBV29-1 and TRBJ1-2 gives the whole variable domain SAVISQKPSRDICQRGTSLTIQCQVDSQVTMMFWYRQQPGQSLTLIATANQGSEATYESGFVIDKFPISRPNLTFSTLTVSNMSPEDSSIYLCSVRSEQTANYGYTFGSGTRLTVV.

The chain joins TRBV29-1 to TRBJ2-1, with D unresolved. CDR1 is SQVTM and CDR2 is ANQGSEA in the germline V gene. V lost 4 bases and J 10 bases, leaving 8 bases between the germline ends. This CDR3 is 10 amino acids long. CDR3 nucleotides: TGCAGCGTTGTTCAGGCCGAGCAGTTCTTC. Protein: CSVVQAEQFF.

This clonotype was observed a handful of times. For the CDR3, the DNA is TGTGCCAGCTCACCAGGACTAGCGGGAGGTCCCCTTCAAGAGACCCAGTACTTC. It translates to CASSPGLAGGPLQETQYF. The chain carries TRBV18 and TRBJ2-5; 14 nucleotides align to TRBD2. The germline V gene has CDR1 KGHSH and CDR2 LQKENI. Unmatched junction bases numbered 7, after V lost 2 bases and J lost 2 bases. The CDR3 sequence is 18 residues long.

This clonotype was seen repeatedly, ten times or more. The junction does not match germline at one end; this may be a read error. The V and J genes are TRBV6-2 or TRBV6-3 and TRBJ2-1; no clear D gene. The CDR3 has 16 amino acids. Germline V gene data show CDR1 as MNHEY and CDR2 as SVGEGT. The CDR3 loop reads CASSNSLGPPYNEQFF. DNA of the CDR3: TGTGCCAGCAGTAACTCCCTAGGTCCCCCTTACAATGAGCAGTTCTTC.

This clonotype was seen at least ten times. The rearrangement uses TRBV7-9 and TRBJ2-7, with 10 nucleotides matching TRBD1. CDR1 is SEHNR and CDR2 is FQNEAQ in the germline V gene (reference sequence). Trimming took 5 bases from V and 1 from J; bases not matched to a gene: 11. This CDR3 contains 17 residues. CDR3 residues: CASSPSLGTGESYEQYF. The CDR3 DNA is TGTGCCAGCAGCCCCAGTCTTGGGACAGGGGAGTCCTACGAGCAGTACTTC. Full variable domain (remainder filled in from reference TRBV7-9 and TRBJ2-7): DTGVSQNPRHKITKRGQNVTFRCDPISEHNRLYWYRQTLGQGPEFLTYFQNEAQLEKSRLLSDRFSAERPKGSFSTLEIQRTEQGDSAMYLCASSPSLGTGESYEQYFGPGTRLTVT.

This clonotype showed up many times. J is TRBJ2-1 and V is TRBV11-2, with D uncertain. This CDR3 comprises 14 residues. Germline assignment: CDR1 SGHAT and CDR2 FQNNGV. V lost 4 bases and J lost 4, with 11 bases in between. The CDR3 DNA is TGTGCCAGCAGCTACTTTCCCGGGTACAATGAGCAGTTCTTC. It encodes CASSYFPGYNEQFF.